This is a list of T cell receptor beta chains from one sample in a study of Siglec-9 on CD8 T cells in melanoma. Libraries were prepared by immunoSEQ multiplex PCR; TCRdb keeps only in-frame clonotypes and omits some of them. The sample holds roughly 35,000 clones, about four fifths seen once. Sequences were obtained from Siglec-9- CD8+ T cells sorted from blood. These receptors came from a human donor in good health. The CDR3 runs from the conserved cysteine through the conserved F or W. The order of the fields is D gene, J gene, V gene, clone size, CDR3 DNA, CDR3 protein. A D gene is named only where the DNA matches it firmly. Some rows mark clone size as missing; the rest say once, few, many or name a class of expanded clone.

. TRBJ2-2 TRBV6-1 . TGTGCCAGCAGTCGAGGGGGAGAGACCGGGGAGCTGTTTTTT CASSRGGETGELFF
. TRBJ1-1 TRBV27 . TGTGCCAGCAGTAGGGGGAACACTGAAGCTTTCTTT CASSRGNTEAFF
TRBD1 TRBJ2-7 TRBV27 . TGTGCCAGCAGTCCGCCCGGGACAGGGTACGAGCAGTACTTC CASSPPGTGYEQYF
TRBD2 TRBJ2-3 TRBV6-5 . TGTGCCAGCAGTTACTTAGCGGGGGCCTCAGATACGCAGTATTTT CASSYLAGASDTQYF
. TRBJ2-7 TRBV11-2 . TGTGCCAGCACCCAGGGGCTGTTCAGCGACGAGCAGTACTTC CASTQGLFSDEQYF
TRBD1 TRBJ2-7 TRBV10-2 . TGCGCCAGCAGTGAAGTTTACCTGGGACAGGGCTACGAGCAGTACTTC CASSEVYLGQGYEQYF
. TRBJ1-3 TRBV6-1 . TGTGCCAGCAGTGAAGCTGGCAGCACTGGAAACACCATATATTTT CASSEAGSTGNTIYF
. TRBJ2-7 TRBV5-4 once TGTGCCAGCAGCTTTACTTCGGGACTCGACCGCGAGCAGTACTTC CASSFTSGLDREQYF
. TRBJ2-1 TRBV11-2 . TGTGCCAGCAGCTTGGGAAGCAACGAGCAGTTCTTC CASSLGSNEQFF
. TRBJ1-4 TRBV5-6 . TGTGCCAGCAGTCCTTCGGCTTGGGACGGTCTAAAAGAAAAACTGTTTTTT CASSPSAWDGLKEKLFF
. TRBJ2-5 TRBV6-5 . TGTGCCAGCAGTCTAGGGTGGGGAGAGACCCAGTACTTC CASSLGWGETQYF
. TRBJ1-5 TRBV18 . TGTGCCAGCTCACCGGGTAGCAATCAGCCCCAGCATTTT CASSPGSNQPQHF
TRBD2 TRBJ2-5 TRBV30 . TGTGCCTGGAGTGAGGCTAGCGGGGGGGCGGAAGAGACCCAGTACTTC CAWSEASGGAEETQYF
. TRBJ2-3 TRBV14 . TGTGCCAGCAGCCAAGATCTTGGTTGGGTAGATACGCAGTATTTT CASSQDLGWVDTQYF
. TRBJ2-7 TRBV4-2 . TGTGCCAGCAGCCAGGCGGGACAGTCTAACTACGAGCAGTACTTC CASSQAGQSNYEQYF
. TRBJ1-2 TRBV9 . TGTGCCAGCAGCGTAGGGGCTTTGAGAGGGGTCGATGGCTACACCTTC CASSVGALRGVDGYTF
TRBD2 TRBJ2-5 TRBV7-8 once TGTGCCAGCAGCTCCCAGACTAGCGGGGGACCCGGGACCCAGTACTTC CASSSQTSGGPGTQYF
. TRBJ2-7 TRBV9 . TGTGCCAGCAGCGTAGGATCATCTATGAGGGAGCAGTACTTC CASSVGSSMREQYF
. TRBJ1-3 TRBV21-1 once TGTGCCAGCGGGGCTAGGTTCCGGGACAGAACATCTTCCTCTGGAAACACCATATATTTT CASGARFRDRTSSSGNTIYF
. TRBJ2-5 TRBV27 . TGTGCCAGCAGTTCCGAACCCCAAGAGACCCAGTACTTC CASSSEPQETQYF
. TRBJ1-5 TRBV7-8 . TGTGCCAGCAGCTTAGGGCAGGACCGTCAGCCCCAGCATTTT CASSLGQDRQPQHF
TRBD2 TRBJ2-3 TRBV30 . TGTGCCTGGAGTGGACTAGCGGATAGCACAGATACGCAGTATTTT CAWSGLADSTDTQYF
. TRBJ2-1 TRBV12-2 . TGTGCAAGTCGCTTAGTCGGCGGGGGGGAGAATGAGCAGTTCTTC CASRLVGGGENEQFF
. TRBJ2-5 TRBV7-9 once TGTGCCAGCAGCTTAGGTTTGGAGACCCAGTACTTC CASSLGLETQYF
. TRBJ1-3 TRBV5-1 . TGCGCCAGCAGGCCACTTTATGAGGGCGTTTCTGGAAACACCATATATTTT CASRPLYEGVSGNTIYF
TRBD1 TRBJ2-1 TRBV27 . TGTGCCAGCAGTTCTTCCGGGACAGTAAATGAGCAGTTCTTC CASSSSGTVNEQFF
. TRBJ2-7 TRBV27 . TGTGCCAGCAGTTTAAGGGTCGGTTACGAGCAGTACTTC CASSLRVGYEQYF
TRBD1 TRBJ2-3 TRBV13 . TGTGCCAGCAGCCAACTCGAGGACAGGGATGAGTTCAAGTATTTT CASSQLEDRDEFKYF
. TRBJ1-2 TRBV29-1 . TGCAGCGTTGAAGATCGGCCAGGGCAGGTCGGCTACACCTTC CSVEDRPGQVGYTF
TRBD1 TRBJ1-2 TRBV28 once TGTGCCGGCGGATTGACAGGGGATAACTATGGCTACACCTTC CAGGLTGDNYGYTF
. TRBJ2-2 TRBV2 . TGTGCCAGCAGTGAACTGGCCTACTCGAACACCGGGGAGCTGTTTTTT CASSELAYSNTGELFF
TRBD2 TRBJ2-7 TRBV6-6 . TGTGCCAGCAGTTGGGGACTAGCGGACTCCTACGAGCAGTACTTC CASSWGLADSYEQYF
TRBD2 TRBJ2-1 TRBV6-5 . TGTGCCAGCAAAATCCTAGCGGGAGTGGATGAGCAGTTCTTC CASKILAGVDEQFF
TRBD1 TRBJ1-4 TRBV7-9 . TGTGCCAGCAGCTCTAGGGACAGTCCAGTTAATGAAAAACTGTTTTTT CASSSRDSPVNEKLFF
. TRBJ2-2 TRBV19 . TGTGCCAGTAGTATTAGGCAGGAAAATCCCGGGGAGCTGTTTTTT CASSIRQENPGELFF
. TRBJ1-5 TRBV30 . TGTGCCTGGGGTAACTGGGGGCGGCAGCCCCAGCATTTT CAWGNWGRQPQHF
TRBD1 TRBJ2-1 TRBV19 . TGTGCCAGTAGAGTAACAGGGGGTTTCATCAATGAGCAGTTCTTC CASRVTGGFINEQFF
. TRBJ1-2 TRBV4-2 . TGTGCCAGTCAGGCAGGGACGTATGGCTACACCTTC CASQAGTYGYTF
TRBD2 TRBJ2-1 TRBV5-4 . TGTGCCAGCAGCTTGGACCCGACTAGCGGGAAGGGTGAGCAGTTCTTC CASSLDPTSGKGEQFF
TRBD2 TRBJ2-3 TRBV7-6 . TGTGCCAGCAGCTGGGGTAGCGGGAGGAGGTCAGATACGCAGTATTTT CASSWGSGRRSDTQYF
TRBD2 TRBJ2-5 TRBV4-2 . TGTGCCAGCAGCCAAGATCTCCGAGGACTAGCGGGAGTGGCGGAAGAGACCCAGTACTTC CASSQDLRGLAGVAEETQYF
. TRBJ2-2 TRBV27 once TGTGCCAGCAGTTGGGCAGCGGGGGAGCTGTTTTTT CASSWAAGELFF
. TRBJ2-7 TRBV13 once TGTGCCAGCAGCCCAGTGGGTAGCGTCATCGAGGGCGAGCAGTACTTC CASSPVGSVIEGEQYF
. TRBJ2-7 TRBV7-9 . TGTGCCAGCAGCACCCAGACCCAACCGAATAACTACGAGCAGTACTTC CASSTQTQPNNYEQYF